This T cell receptor beta chain was captured by sequencing in a study of T cell responses to AZD1222 COVID-19 vaccine. Profiled with immunoSEQ multiplex PCR; TCRdb holds only in-frame clones, not every one. The sample lists 150,000 to 200,000 clones; approximately 94% were seen once. V was cut by 0 bases and J by 2 bases, with 9 bases left in between. CDR3 length: 15 amino acids. Per the germline V gene, CDR1 is SGDLS and CDR2 is YYNGEE. This specimen was peripheral blood, taken 28 days after the second AZD1222 dose. J is TRBJ2-1 and V is TRBV9, with D possibly being TRBD2 (6 bases). The receptor's source is an adult who received the AZD1222 COVID-19 vaccine. The CDR3 DNA reads TGTGCCAGCAGCGTAGATGGGGAGGCCTACAATGAGCAGTTCTTC. It specifies CASSVDGEAYNEQFF. Together with reference TRBV9 and TRBJ2-1, the CDR3 gives the full variable domain: DSGVTQTPKHLITATGQRVTLRCSPRSGDLSVYWYQQSLDQGLQFLIQYYNGEERAKGNILERFSAQQFPDLHSELNLSSLELGDSALYFCASSVDGEAYNEQFFGPGTRLTVL.